These 2 T cell receptor beta chains were sequenced from one sample in a study of identical twins. TCRdb re-derived calls from the 5' RACE reads in MiXCR, one entry per CDR3 protein. The data hold a few hundred thousand distinct CDR3 sequences, with about 8.3% observed a single time. This sample also appeared in a second study, on yellow fever vaccine responses in identical twins.

The material sequenced was CD8+ T cells sorted from blood. The receptors come from a woman younger than 35 in good health.

This clonotype was detected a few times. This rearrangement joins TRBV6-1 to TRBJ1-1; no firm D call. V was pared by 6 bases and J by 5 bases, with 22 bases between. Germline CDR1 and CDR2: MNHNS and SASEGT. This CDR3 has 16 amino acids. This chain's CDR3 is CASRRKRKGGETEAFF. CDR3 in DNA: TGTGCCAGCAGGAGAAAGAGAAAGGGTGGGGAAACTGAAGCTTTCTTT.

This clonotype has at least ten counts. The chain combines TRBV7-9 with TRBJ2-7; the D call may be TRBD1 or TRBD2 (5 bases each). Trimming took 4 bases from V and 2 from J, leaving 12 bases between them. The CDR3 spans 14 residues. Germline V lookup: CDR1 SEHNR, CDR2 FQNEAQ (reference sequence). The CDR3 DNA is TGTGCCAGCAGCTCACCGGGGCTTACCTACGAGCAGTACTTC. Its protein product is CASSSPGLTYEQYF.